One sample yielded the 14 T cell receptor beta chains listed below, sequenced in a study of cytomegalovirus exposure and HLA in healthy donors. PCR employed 60 Vbeta and 13 Jbeta primers. Sequencing used immunoSEQ multiplex PCR; TCRdb keeps in-frame clones, though not all of them. Here the sample spans 150,000 to 200,000 clones, about four fifths being singletons. The sequencing sample was made of PBMCs. The receptors derive from a man under 40 in good health and CMV-seronegative.

This clone showed up just once. The V and J genes are TRBV12-5 and TRBJ1-1; D is undetermined. The CDR3 sequence is 11 residues long. Germline V gives CDR1 LGHNT, CDR2 FRNRAP. V lost 6 bases to trimming and J lost 3 bases, with 5 bases between them. The CDR3 bases are TGTGCTAGTGGGTTATACACTGAAGCTTTCTTT. The encoded protein is CASGLYTEAFF.

J is TRBJ2-7 and V is TRBV2; D not resolved. The CDR3 is made up of 11 amino acids. The V and J ends lost 8 bases and 6 bases respectively, with 11 bases between them. CDR1 SNHLY and CDR2 FYNNEI come from the germline V gene. CDR3 amino acids: CASLSFLEQYF. The CDR3 nucleotides read TGTGCCAGCCTCTCCTTTCTCGAGCAGTACTTC.

In its sample, this clone was seen once. This sequence joins TRBV11-2 and TRBJ2-5, with TRBD1 identical over 11 bases. The V segment lost 1 base and the J segment 7 bases; nucleotides outside the gene matches: 5. CDR3 length: 15 residues. CDR1 is SGHAT and CDR2 is FQNNGV in the germline V gene. Written as DNA, the CDR3 is TGTGCCAGCAGCTTAGGTGGGGACAGGGGGGCGACCCAGTACTTC. Protein product: CASSLGGDRGATQYF.

The chain employs TRBV4-2 and TRBJ1-2; D gene uncertain. CDR1 is LGHNA, CDR2 YNFKEQ, per germline. Between the trimmed V and J ends, which lost 0 bases and 7 bases, there was a span of 15 bases. There are 15 residues in the CDR3. This chain's CDR3 is CASSQDLIGSRGYTF. DNA of the CDR3: TGTGCCAGCAGCCAAGATCTGATCGGGTCTCGTGGCTACACCTTC.

This clone was observed a few times. The CDR3 sequence is CASSGLAGAGDTQYF. Written as DNA, the CDR3 is TGTGCCAGCAGTGGACTAGCGGGAGCCGGAGATACGCAGTATTTT. The chain links TRBV25-1 to TRBJ2-3; 12 positions agree with TRBD2. Trimming removed 4 bases from V and 5 bases from J; junction bases left unmatched: 4. This CDR3 comprises 15 residues. Per germline, CDR1 MGHDK and CDR2 SYGVNS.

The V gene is TRBV7-6, the J gene TRBJ2-5, with 10 bases aligning to TRBD2. Germline V gene sequence: CDR1 SGHVS, CDR2 FNYEAQ. This CDR3 spans 17 amino acids. V gave up 2 bases and J gave up 0 bases; unmatched junction bases: 6. The CDR3 reads CASSLKGLAVYQETQYF. In nucleotides, the CDR3 is TGTGCCAGCAGCTTAAAAGGACTAGCGGTGTACCAAGAGACCCAGTACTTC.

V and J are TRBV30 and TRBJ1-2; TRBD1 matches at 10 bases. The length of the CDR3 is 18 residues. The V gene's germline CDR1 is GTSNPN and CDR2 SVGIG (reference sequence). Trimming removed 1 base from V and 3 bases from J; junction bases left unmatched: 14. The CDR3 loop is CAWSAYPPRQGADYGYTF. The CDR3 DNA reads as TGTGCCTGGAGTGCCTACCCCCCACGACAGGGGGCAGACTATGGCTACACCTTC.

This clone was seen more than once but under ten times. This chain connects TRBV29-1 to TRBJ1-1; the match to TRBD1 covers 7 bases. V lost 5 bases, J lost 0 bases, and 3 bases stayed unmatched. The germline gives CDR1 SQVTM, CDR2 ANQGSEA. The CDR3 totals 13 residues. CDR3: CSVHRGMNTEAFF. The CDR3 DNA follows: TGCAGCGTTCACAGGGGAATGAACACTGAAGCTTTCTTT.

The V gene is TRBV6-5, the J gene TRBJ2-7, with 10 bases aligning to TRBD2. Germline V CDR1 and CDR2: MNHEY, SVGAGI. V lost 5 bases, J lost 0 bases, and 4 bases stayed unmatched. The CDR3 loop spans 15 amino acids. The CDR3 is CASSRTSGDSYEQYF. The CDR3 nucleotides read TGTGCCAGCAGTCGTACTAGCGGGGACTCCTACGAGCAGTACTTC.

The V and J genes are TRBV5-1 and TRBJ1-2; D perhaps matches TRBD1 (5 bases). Germline V gives CDR1 SGHRS, CDR2 YFSETQ. The CDR3 spans 17 residues. Trimming cost V 1 base and J 4 bases, with 20 bases left between them. This CDR3 reads CASSLSPGHRDGYGYTF. CDR3 DNA sequence: TGCGCCAGCAGCTTGAGCCCCGGACACCGTGACGGCTATGGCTACACCTTC.

The J gene is TRBJ1-5, the V gene TRBV5-6; no firm D call. CDR1 and CDR2 (germline): SGHDT, YYEEEE. CDR3 length: 15 residues. Between the trimmed V and J ends, which lost 4 bases and 3 bases, there was a span of 14 bases. CDR3 sequence (DNA): TGTGCCAGCAGCCTTACACAAAATCCCAATCAGCCCCAGCATTTT. Protein product: CASSLTQNPNQPQHF.

CDR3 bases: TGCGCCAGCAGCCAAGATGGACTAGCGGGAGTGGGTGAGCAGTTCTTC. Translated: CASSQDGLAGVGEQFF. The V and J genes are TRBV4-3 and TRBJ2-1; 13 bases are shared with TRBD2. CDR1 is LGHNA and CDR2 is YSLEER in the germline V gene. With 0 bases clipped from V and 9 bases from J, the junction kept 5 bases outside the gene matches. The length of the CDR3 is 16 residues.

Concerning this clone: The junction does not match germline at one end; this may be a read error. The chain is built from TRBV20-1 and TRBJ2-1; D is ambiguous. Germline V CDR1 and CDR2: DFQATT, SNEGSKA (reference sequence). The CDR3 is made up of 10 amino acids. The CDR3: CSAGTATVVF. The CDR3 nucleotides read TGCAGTGCTGGCACAGCTACGGTGGTCTTC.

The chain links TRBV7-2 to TRBJ2-3; D call uncertain. Trimming pared 1 base from V and 4 bases from J, leaving 12 bases between. The CDR3 length is 15 residues. Germline V gene data show CDR1 as SGHTA and CDR2 as FQGNSA. CDR3 sequence (DNA): TGTGCCAGCAGCTTAGGTCTCTACTCCGCAGATACGCAGTATTTT. Translating it yields CASSLGLYSADTQYF.